The 32 T cell receptor beta chains below all came from one sample that was sequenced in a study of blood T cell repertoires in COVID-19. The repertoire was sequenced with immunoSEQ multiplex PCR; TCRdb's copy has only in-frame clones and lacks some. This sample has 300,000 to 450,000 clones, with 85% to 90% found just once. Sequences were obtained from peripheral blood. The receptors derive from a human donor in a cohort sampled during active COVID-19.

This clone was recorded a few times. V gene TRBV30 combines with J gene TRBJ2-7; D gene ambiguous. CDR3 length: 15 residues. V shed 0 bases and J shed 0 bases, with 12 bases lying between them. Germline CDR1 is GTSNPN and CDR2 is SVGIG (reference sequence). CDR3 protein: CAWSVPPRSSYEQYF. The CDR3 region has the DNA TGTGCCTGGAGTGTGCCCCCGAGGAGCTCCTACGAGCAGTACTTC.

V usage is TRBV7-6 and J usage is TRBJ2-5; 9 bases agree with TRBD2. CDR3 length: 15 residues. Per germline, CDR1 SGHVS and CDR2 FNYEAQ. Losses at the gene ends were 5 bases for V and 8 bases for J; bases not matched to a gene: 12. This chain's CDR3 is CASSQGSSGVLTQYF. For the CDR3, the DNA is TGTGCCAGCAGCCAAGGCTCTAGCGGGGTTTTAACCCAGTACTTC.

The rearrangement links TRBV10-2 to TRBJ2-1; D not resolved. Germline V gives CDR1 WSHSY, CDR2 SAAADI. This CDR3 contains 15 residues. V was shortened by 2 bases and J by 6 bases, with 14 bases between the two germline ends. The CDR3 DNA is TGCGCCAGCAGTGAGGGGTGGATAACGGGCAATGAGCAGTTCTTC. Amino acid sequence: CASSEGWITGNEQFF.

The genes are TRBV20-1 and TRBJ1-1, with D maybe TRBD1 (5 bases). CDR3 size: 11 residues. The germline CDR1 and CDR2 sequences are DFQATT and SNEGSKA (reference sequence). V was pared by 5 bases and J by 3 bases, with 7 bases between. CDR3 nucleotides: TGCAGTGCTTCGGGGGACACTGAAGCTTTCTTT. It translates to CSASGDTEAFF.

This clone was seen a handful of times. This sample includes further DNA sequences coding for the same CDR3. The chain uses TRBV2 and TRBJ1-5; D unclear. CDR1 is SNHLY, CDR2 FYNNEI, per germline. This CDR3 is built from 16 residues. The V end lost 2 bases, the J end lost 5 bases, and 16 bases lay between the germline ends. CDR3 sequence: CASSEFKAAGDQPQHF. For the CDR3, the DNA is TGTGCCAGCAGTGAATTTAAGGCGGCCGGAGATCAGCCCCAGCATTTT.

The gene calls are TRBV7-9 and TRBJ2-5, with 8 bases matching TRBD2. The CDR3 has 14 amino acids. CDR1 and CDR2 (germline): SEHNR, FQNEAQ (reference sequence). With V trimmed by 5 bases and J by 4 bases, 6 bases remained unmatched. This CDR3 is CASSRGGRLETQYF. CDR3 in DNA: TGTGCCAGCAGCCGGGGGGGACGGCTAGAGACCCAGTACTTC.

The rearrangement links TRBV3-1 (or the pseudogene TRBV3-2) to TRBJ2-1; 8 bases line up with TRBD1. V was clipped by 4 bases and J by 8 bases; unmatched bases: 10. CDR3 size: 15 residues. Germline CDR1 reads LGHDT; CDR2 reads YNNKEL (reference sequence). CDR3 nucleotide sequence: TGTGCCAGCAGCCTCGGACAGGGTAATTTTGATGAGCAGTTCTTC. It yields the protein CASSLGQGNFDEQFF.

This clone has just one count. The chain recombines TRBV27 with TRBJ2-3; the match to TRBD2 covers 11 bases. This CDR3 comprises 15 residues. Germline trimming cut 5 bases from V and 2 bases from J; bases unmatched to any gene: 3. Germline V lookup: CDR1 MNHEY, CDR2 SMNVEV (reference sequence). The CDR3 loop is CASSGTSGLTDTQYF. The CDR3 nucleotides are TGTGCCAGCAGTGGGACTAGCGGACTCACAGATACGCAGTATTTT.

V gene TRBV19 combines with J gene TRBJ2-1, with D tentatively TRBD2 (7 bases). V was cut by 7 bases and J by 3 bases, with 19 bases left in between. CDR1 is LNHDA and CDR2 is SQIVND in the germline V gene (reference sequence). The CDR3 contains 16 residues. In DNA, the CDR3 is TGTGCCAGTACCGATCCCGCGAGGGGGGGCTACAATGAGCAGTTCTTC. This codes for CASTDPARGGYNEQFF. The variable domain in full, with the rest retrieved from reference TRBV19 and TRBJ2-1, is DGGITQSPKYLFRKEGQNVTLSCEQNLNHDAMYWYRQDPGQGLRLIYYSQIVNDFQKGDIAEGYSVSREKKESFPLTVTSAQKNPTAFYLCASTDPARGGYNEQFFGPGTRLTVL.

The chain joins TRBV3-1 (or the pseudogene TRBV3-2) to TRBJ2-6; D gene ambiguous. This CDR3 region has 15 residues. Germline V gene lookup returns CDR1 LGHDT and CDR2 YNNKEL (reference sequence). Trimming cost V 4 bases and J 0 bases, with 7 bases left between them. CDR3: CASSRSSSGANVLTF. CDR3 nucleotides: TGTGCCAGCAGCCGGTCGAGCTCTGGGGCCAACGTCCTGACTTTC.

This clone has only one observation. The V gene is TRBV5-5, the J gene TRBJ1-5, with unresolved D. Germline-derived CDR1 and CDR2 are SGHKS and YYEKEE (reference sequence). This CDR3 spans 14 amino acids. V gave up 4 bases and J gave up 0 bases, with 8 bases separating them. The CDR3 nucleotides are TGTGCCAGCAGCAAAGTAGATAGCAATCAGCCCCAGCATTTT. This gives the protein CASSKVDSNQPQHF.

The chain is built from TRBV6-5 and TRBJ1-3; maybe TRBD1 (5 bases). Germline CDR1 and CDR2: MNHEY and SVGAGI. The CDR3 consists of 12 residues. The V end lost 6 bases, the J end lost 4 bases, and 7 bases lay between the germline ends. Written as DNA, the CDR3 is TGTGCCAGCAGGGGGCCAGGAAACACCATATATTTT. Protein sequence: CASRGPGNTIYF.

The rearrangement joins TRBV9 to TRBJ2-3, with 7 bases matching TRBD2. V shed 0 bases, J shed 4 bases, and the junction held 8 bases outside the gene matches. This CDR3 has 16 residues. The V gene's germline CDR1 is SGDLS and CDR2 YYNGEE. The CDR3 loop is CASSVEPAGVADTQYF. In DNA form, the CDR3 reads TGTGCCAGCAGCGTAGAACCCGCGGGAGTGGCAGATACGCAGTATTTT.

The chain couples TRBV30 to TRBJ2-1; D ambiguous. Trimming took off 1 base at V and 9 bases at J, with 7 bases between the two ends. Germline CDR1 GTSNPN, CDR2 SVGIG (reference sequence). CDR3 size: 11 residues. DNA of the CDR3: TGTGCCTGGAGTGATGGCGGTGAGCAGTTCTTC. Amino acid sequence: CAWSDGGEQFF. Supplemented by reference TRBV30 and TRBJ2-1, the full variable domain reads SQTIHQWPATLVQPVGSPLSLECTVEGTSNPNLYWYRQAAGRGLQLLFYSVGIGQISSEVPQNLSASRPQDRQFILSSKKLLLSDSGFYLCAWSDGGEQFFGPGTRLTVL.

This chain connects TRBV21-1 to TRBJ2-5; TRBD1, as called in the table, went unchecked against the DNA. TRBV21-1 is listed as a pseudogene. There are 19 residues in the CDR3. This CDR3 is CASSKGSRQGIFWRETQYF. The CDR3 region has the DNA TGTGCCAGCAGCAAAGGGTCAAGACAGGGCATTTTTTGGCGAGAGACCCAGTACTTC.

V gene TRBV11-1 combines with J gene TRBJ2-3; D uncertain. The CDR3 totals 14 residues. V gave up 3 bases and J gave up 0 bases, with 7 bases separating them. Germline-derived CDR1 and CDR2 are SGHAT and FQDESV (reference sequence). The CDR3 region is CASSFYRSTDTQYF. CDR3 in DNA: TGTGCCAGCAGCTTTTATCGGAGCACAGATACGCAGTATTTT.

J is TRBJ1-4 and V is TRBV28, with D possibly matching TRBD1 (6 bases). This CDR3 region has 16 residues. CDR1 is MDHEN, CDR2 SYDVKM, per germline. Trimming took off 11 bases at V and 6 bases at J, with 25 bases between the two ends. CDR3 sequence reads: CAPLQGDSPGYEKLFF. CDR3 in DNA: TGTGCCCCCTTACAGGGCGACAGTCCCGGCTATGAAAAACTGTTTTTT.

The V and J genes are TRBV5-1 and TRBJ2-5, with 8 bases fitting TRBD1. The CDR3 loop spans 14 amino acids. Germline CDR1 SGHRS, CDR2 YFSETQ. The junction had 4 bases not matched to a gene; V was cut back by 5 bases and J by 1 base. This CDR3 is CASRLGQGQETQYF. The CDR3 DNA follows: TGCGCCAGCAGACTCGGACAGGGCCAAGAGACCCAGTACTTC. The variable domain in full, with the rest retrieved from reference TRBV5-1 and TRBJ2-5, is KAGVTQTPRYLIKTRGQQVTLSCSPISGHRSVSWYQQTPGQGLQFLFEYFSETQRNKGNFPGRFSGRQFSNSRSEMNVSTLELGDSALYLCASRLGQGQETQYFGPGTRLLVL.

This clone was seen a handful of times. This rearrangement joins TRBV6-5 to TRBJ2-7, with 8 bases fitting TRBD1. Germline V gives CDR1 MNHEY, CDR2 SVGAGI. The length of the CDR3 is 12 residues. With V trimmed by 8 bases and J by 4 bases, 4 bases remained unmatched. CDR3 sequence (DNA): TGTGCCAGCCGGACAGGGATATACGAGCAGTACTTC. This gives the protein CASRTGIYEQYF.

The V call is TRBV5-6, the J call TRBJ1-4; 9 positions match TRBD1. In germline, CDR1 is SGHDT, CDR2 YYEEEE. J gave up 4 bases and V 6 bases, and 7 bases lay outside the gene matches. CDR3 length equals 15 residues. CDR3 region: CASTRGTGFNEKLFF. The CDR3 DNA sequence: TGTGCCAGCACCCGGGGGACAGGGTTTAATGAAAAACTGTTTTTT.

The V call is TRBV7-8, the J call TRBJ2-7; 14 bases are shared with TRBD2. Germline assignment: CDR1 SGHVS and CDR2 FQNEAQ. The CDR3 sequence is 18 residues long. Trimming at V came to 4 bases and at J to 6 bases, leaving 14 bases not matched to a gene. CDR3 DNA sequence: TGTGCCAGCAGCTCAGGGACTAGCGGGAGAATGGTTGGGGTCGAGCAGTACTTC. Translating it yields CASSSGTSGRMVGVEQYF.

V and J are TRBV5-4 and TRBJ2-7; the D gene is possibly TRBD2 (6 bases). Trimming stripped 2 bases from V and 0 bases from J, with 15 bases between. The CDR3 is 16 residues long. Germline assignment: CDR1 SGHNT and CDR2 YYREEE (reference sequence). This chain's CDR3 is CASSFISGPSSYEQYF. Written as DNA, the CDR3 is TGTGCCAGCAGCTTTATAAGCGGGCCCAGCTCCTACGAGCAGTACTTC.

The rearrangement uses TRBV29-1 and TRBJ2-7; possibly TRBD1 for D (5 bases). With 4 bases removed from V and 2 bases from J, the gap between germline ends came to 15 bases. The CDR3 is made up of 14 amino acids. Germline values: CDR1 SQVTM, CDR2 ANQGSEA. The CDR3 protein is CSVAQEARTYEQYF. As DNA, the CDR3 is TGCAGCGTTGCACAGGAAGCCCGGACCTACGAGCAGTACTTC.

This chain joins TRBV9 and TRBJ1-2, with 10 positions matching TRBD1. Looked up from germline, CDR1 is SGDLS and CDR2 is YYNGEE. This CDR3 is built from 16 residues. V was pared by 5 bases and J by 4 bases, with 11 bases of the junction left unmatched. The CDR3 DNA reads TGTGCCAGCAGTCCTACCGGGACAGGGGTTGGCTATGGCTACACCTTC. It is translated as CASSPTGTGVGYGYTF.

The J gene is TRBJ2-2, the V gene TRBV7-3; 10 positions match TRBD2. After removal of 5 bases from V and 3 bases from J, the junction contained 9 bases not matched to a gene. Germline V gives CDR1 SGHTA, CDR2 FQGTGA. The CDR3 length is 17 residues. CDR3 DNA sequence: TGTGCCAGCAGCCGCGGAGCGGGAGGGTACGACACCGGGGAGCTGTTTTTT. Translated: CASSRGAGGYDTGELFF.

The V call is TRBV7-8, the J call TRBJ1-2; TRBD1 is a possible D gene (5 bases). The CDR3 loop spans 15 amino acids. V lost 1 base and J lost 1, with 10 bases in between. Per the germline V gene, CDR1 is SGHVS and CDR2 is FQNEAQ. The CDR3 DNA sequence: TGTGCCAGCAGCTTAGAAGGGGCAATTAACTATGGCTACACCTTC. Its protein product is CASSLEGAINYGYTF.

The rearrangement links TRBV10-2 to TRBJ2-1, with 13 bases fitting TRBD2. Germline V gene lookup returns CDR1 WSHSY and CDR2 SAAADI. CDR3 length equals 14 residues. V trimming: 8 bases; J trimming: 6 bases; junction bases outside the gene matches: 4. The CDR3 DNA reads TGCGCCAGCCAACTAGCGGGAGGGAGCAATGAGCAGTTCTTC. Translation gives CASQLAGGSNEQFF.

V and J are TRBV2 and TRBJ2-3, with D tentatively TRBD1 (5 bases). There are 15 residues in the CDR3. From germline, CDR1 is SNHLY and CDR2 FYNNEI. The V and J ends lost 4 bases and 1 base respectively, with 12 bases between them. The CDR3 nucleotides read TGTGCCAGCAGTGGGCTAGGGGATGGCACAGATACGCAGTATTTT. It translates to CASSGLGDGTDTQYF. Variable domain in full (rest from reference TRBV2 and TRBJ2-3): EPEVTQTPSHQVTQMGQEVILRCVPISNHLYFYWYRQILGQKVEFLVSFYNNEISEKSEIFDDQFSVERPDGSNFTLKIRSTKLEDSAMYFCASSGLGDGTDTQYFGPGTRLTVL.

The chain is built from TRBV3-1 (or the pseudogene TRBV3-2) and TRBJ2-7; no clear D. The germline CDR1 and CDR2 sequences are LGHDT and YNNKEL (reference sequence). Trimming removed 1 base at V and 2 bases at J, with 9 bases between. The CDR3 has 14 residues. Written as DNA, the CDR3 is TGTGCCAGCAGCCAAGGTAGTACCCCCTACGAGCAGTACTTC. Protein product: CASSQGSTPYEQYF.

V usage is TRBV10-2 and J usage is TRBJ1-5; tentatively, D is TRBD1 (5 bases). CDR3 size: 14 residues. Germline V gene data show CDR1 as WSHSY and CDR2 as SAAADI. Trimming removed 3 bases from V and 4 bases from J, with 10 bases in between. Written as DNA, the CDR3 is TGCGCCAGCAGTGAAGACAGCAAAAATCAGCCCCAGCATTTT. It specifies CASSEDSKNQPQHF.

The V gene is TRBV28, the J gene TRBJ2-6; a possible D gene is TRBD1 (6 bases). The CDR3 loop spans 13 amino acids. Trimming removed 5 bases from V and 9 bases from J, with 11 bases in between. CDR1 and CDR2 from the germline V gene are MDHEN and SYDVKM. The CDR3 sequence: CASSGDTFNVLTF. The CDR3 DNA reads TGTGCCAGCAGTGGGGACACGTTCAACGTCCTGACTTTC.

This rearrangement joins TRBV10-2 to TRBJ2-7; 9 bases are a match to TRBD2. The CDR3 runs to 14 residues. Germline V gives CDR1 WSHSY, CDR2 SAAADI. V was clipped by 7 bases and J by 1 base; unmatched bases: 5. The CDR3 coding sequence is TGCGCCAGCAAAACAACTAGCGGGTCCTACGAGCAGTACTTC. Amino acids: CASKTTSGSYEQYF.